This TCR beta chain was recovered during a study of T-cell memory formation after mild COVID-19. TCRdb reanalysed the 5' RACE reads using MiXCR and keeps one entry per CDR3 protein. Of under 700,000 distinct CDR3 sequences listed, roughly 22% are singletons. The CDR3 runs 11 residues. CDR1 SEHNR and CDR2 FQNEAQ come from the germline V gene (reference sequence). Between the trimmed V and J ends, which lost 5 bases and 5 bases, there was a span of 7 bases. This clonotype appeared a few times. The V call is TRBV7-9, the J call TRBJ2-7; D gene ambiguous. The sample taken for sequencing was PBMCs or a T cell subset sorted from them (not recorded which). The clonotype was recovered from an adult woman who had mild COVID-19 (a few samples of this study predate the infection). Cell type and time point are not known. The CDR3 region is CASSPVDEQYF. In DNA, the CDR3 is TGTGCCAGCAGCCCTGTTGACGAGCAGTACTTC. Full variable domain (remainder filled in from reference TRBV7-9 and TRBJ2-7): DTGVSQNPRHKITKRGQNVTFRCDPISEHNRLYWYRQTLGQGPEFLTYFQNEAQLEKSRLLSDRFSAERPKGSFSTLEIQRTEQGDSAMYLCASSPVDEQYFGPGTRLTVT.